This T cell receptor beta chain is from a study of blood T cell repertoires in COVID-19 (dated by TCRdb to the early 2020s). Some background on the complete study: Samples covering the acute and convalescent phases of COVID-19 were provided by collaborators in the United States, Italy and Spain. Deeply sampled blood TCRbeta repertoires from subjects exposed to, actively infected with, or recovered from COVID-19 were included in the dataset. The samples were drawn from the first 160 participants of the ongoing ImmuneRACE study and from 1,254 subjects provided by 6 global collaborators. The prospective study material was composed of cDNA or gDNA derived from T cells, B-cell-depleted T cells, or PBMCs. The repertoires were made available in a free public database intended to serve as a resource for research on the immune response to SARS-CoV-2. Sample metadata almost always included a de-identified subject ID, COVID-19 status, age in years and sex. Where available, HLA class I and class II types were obtained from metadata supplied by the sample provider rather than from assay-based typing. The study at large found these results: The quantity of clinical and demographic metadata differed by source and by participant and was supplied without curation.

With respect to this clone: Its antigen has not been determined. Base qualities are not provided; no much larger clone lies one nucleotide away.

Whole blood was collected in K2EDTA tubes by collaborating institutions according to the institutions' own protocols. For TCRbeta analysis, collaborators shipped samples as frozen whole blood, isolated PBMCs, or DNA extracted from either of those sample types. CDR1 and CDR2 are drawn from the germline V gene: KGHSH, LQKENI. V and J are truncated by 6 bases and 1 base respectively, leaving an intervening sequence of 15 bases. Inclusive of the bounding cysteine and phenylalanine, the CDR3 is 15 residues long. Only the CDR3 portion is preserved as DNA: 45 bases, with reading frame beginning at the first base. The immunoSEQ Assay, a bias-controlled multiplex PCR, was used to amplify TCRbeta CDR3 regions from genomic DNA. Turning to the authors' computational methods: Within the assay, amplification of reference gene primers was used to estimate how many nucleated cells each sample contained. Sequence reads were collapsed and filtered to measure the absolute abundance of every unique TCRbeta CDR3 rearrangement. For each sample, productive Simpson clonality was calculated by taking the square root of Simpson's diversity index across productive rearrangements. The table comes from immuneACCESS by way of TCRdb, which keeps in-frame sequences with V and J called. Part of the clones is missing from these tables; in studies checked, under half for an unresolved V gene and the rest for unknown reasons. Clonal size and the V and J genes are those of that table, whereas D and trimming came from the DNA. The sample records tens of thousands of clones, 80% to 90% of which are singletons. Jointly, the top ten make up roughly 6.8% of the sample.

The sample comprised peripheral blood. The rearrangement combines TRBV18 with TRBJ1-1, with no confidently assigned D gene. The source of this sequence is a human donor with acute or convalescent COVID-19. The donor label of this sample is uncertain. The CDR3 region reads CASSPSGPQNTEAFF. In nucleotide form, the sequence is TGTGCCAGCTCGCCCAGCGGGCCCCAGAACACTGAAGCTTTCTTT.